The clone carrying this TCR beta chain occurred a few times. Per germline, CDR1 SGHRS and CDR2 YFSETQ. The CDR3 consists of 16 residues. V was trimmed by 4 bases and J by 0 bases, leaving 16 bases between them. Sample-barcoded 5' priming and a J-beta primer mix drove a second PCR of roughly 7 to 11 cycles. TCRdb processed the 5' RACE reads anew with MiXCR; each CDR3 protein has one entry. The repertoire holds some 730,000 distinct CDR3 sequences, with 22% as singletons. The sample belongs to a study of blood T cells in healthy people across ages. The sequence derives from a man aged 65-85 years in good health. The chain has TRBV5-1 and TRBJ1-1, with D perhaps matching TRBD1 (5 bases). The sample was blood. In DNA form, the CDR3 reads TGCGCCAGCAGCCTGACCCCCGGGACCCTGAACACTGAAGCTTTCTTT. Translated: CASSLTPGTLNTEAFF.